The next 30 T cell receptor beta chains were all read from a single sample in a study of OX40 agonist ivuxolimab in advanced cancers. TCRdb's copy holds only in-frame clones and misses some; the assay was immunoSEQ multiplex PCR. The sample shows 60,000 or so clones, around 88% of them seen only once. Sequenced here: CD4+ or CD8+ T cells sorted from blood, sampled in a trial of the OX40 agonist ivuxolimab. The receptors derive from an adult with an advanced solid tumor such as melanoma, head and neck, liver or kidney cancer.

This rearrangement joins TRBV30 to TRBJ1-2; D gene uncertain. Trimming removed 4 bases from V and 1 base from J, with 7 bases in between. The germline gives CDR1 GTSNPN, CDR2 SVGIG (reference sequence). The CDR3 contains 12 residues. CDR3 in amino acids: CAWKANNYGYTF. DNA of the CDR3: TGTGCCTGGAAGGCTAATAACTATGGCTACACCTTC.

V is TRBV15 and J is TRBJ2-3; a possible D gene is TRBD2 (5 bases). Germline V gene data show CDR1 as LNHNV and CDR2 as YYDKDF (reference sequence). V lost 0 bases to trimming and J lost 1 base, with 8 bases between them. The CDR3 sequence is 15 residues long. CDR3 sequence (DNA): TGTGCCACCAGCAGAGAACGGGGTGGCACAGATACGCAGTATTTT. As protein: CATSRERGGTDTQYF.

This chain joins TRBV28 and TRBJ1-1, with 7 bases matching TRBD1. V dropped 8 bases and J dropped 0; count of bases not matched to a gene: 9. The CDR3 covers 15 residues. Germline V gene data show CDR1 as MDHEN and CDR2 as SYDVKM. DNA for the CDR3: TGTGCCAGCCTCACTGCCGGGACAGTGAACACTGAAGCTTTCTTT. It is translated as CASLTAGTVNTEAFF.

The J gene is TRBJ1-4, the V gene TRBV7-9; 8 bases map to TRBD1. J gave up 0 bases and V 4 bases, and 4 bases lay outside the gene matches. The CDR3 contains 16 residues. CDR1 is SEHNR, CDR2 FQNEAQ, per germline (reference sequence). CDR3 residues: CASSSGTGSTNEKLFF. The CDR3, as DNA: TGTGCCAGCAGCTCCGGGACAGGATCAACTAATGAAAAACTGTTTTTT.

The rearrangement uses TRBV19 and TRBJ2-7; 7 positions match TRBD1. The CDR3 runs to 15 residues. J lost 0 bases, V lost 4 bases, and 6 bases had no gene match. Germline V gene sequence: CDR1 LNHDA, CDR2 SQIVND (reference sequence). The CDR3 bases are TGTGCCAGTAGTACCGGGACAGCAAGCTCCTACGAGCAGTACTTC. It encodes CASSTGTASSYEQYF.

The chain couples TRBV5-1 to TRBJ1-2; D uncertain. The CDR3 loop spans 13 amino acids. V lost 1 base, J lost 6 bases, and 10 bases lay in between. CDR1 and CDR2 (germline): SGHRS, YFSETQ. The chain's CDR3 is CASSLNGRDGYTF. The CDR3 nucleotides read TGCGCCAGCAGCTTGAACGGAAGAGATGGCTACACCTTC.

The gene calls are TRBV7-6 and TRBJ1-5, with 9 bases matching TRBD1. This CDR3 is 15 amino acids long. Germline V CDR1 and CDR2: SGHVS, FNYEAQ. Germline trimming cut 4 bases from V and 6 bases from J; bases unmatched to any gene: 7. The CDR3 region is CASSSTPGQGQPQHF. Here the CDR3 DNA reads TGTGCCAGCAGCTCAACGCCGGGACAGGGTCAGCCCCAGCATTTT.

The genes are TRBV5-4 and TRBJ2-5; 7 bases match TRBD1. There are 14 residues in the CDR3. Germline CDR1 reads SGHNT; CDR2 reads YYREEE (reference sequence). V was clipped by 4 bases and J by 5 bases; unmatched bases: 8. The CDR3 loop reads CASSGRQGAETQYF. In DNA, the CDR3 is TGTGCCAGCAGCGGCCGACAGGGTGCGGAGACCCAGTACTTC.

In regard to this clone: This sample also contains other DNA sequences that code for the same CDR3. This rearrangement joins TRBV19 to TRBJ2-5; D is perhaps TRBD1 (6 bases). This CDR3 is 13 amino acids long. V was pared by 1 base and J by 4 bases, with 7 bases between. Germline assignment: CDR1 LNHDA and CDR2 SQIVND (reference sequence). The CDR3 sequence is CASSIGGGETQYF. CDR3 nucleotides: TGTGCCAGTAGTATAGGAGGGGGAGAGACCCAGTACTTC.

The rearrangement joins TRBV2 to TRBJ1-6; D is possibly TRBD1 (5 bases). The CDR3 contains 13 residues. V was shortened by 11 bases and J by 5 bases, with 13 bases between the two germline ends. From germline, CDR1 is SNHLY and CDR2 FYNNEI. The CDR3 protein is CAGSTANNSPLHF. CDR3 DNA: TGTGCCGGATCGACAGCCAATAATTCACCCCTCCACTTT.

V is TRBV5-1 and J is TRBJ1-4; D possibly corresponds to TRBD1 (5 bases). CDR1 SGHRS and CDR2 YFSETQ come from the germline V gene. This CDR3 contains 15 residues. Trimming removed 4 bases at V and 0 bases at J, with 10 bases between. The CDR3 region has the DNA TGCGCCAGCAGCCTGGACATTACAACTAATGAAAAACTGTTTTTT. This codes for CASSLDITTNEKLFF. The whole variable domain, filled in from reference TRBV5-1 and TRBJ1-4, reads KAGVTQTPRYLIKTRGQQVTLSCSPISGHRSVSWYQQTPGQGLQFLFEYFSETQRNKGNFPGRFSGRQFSNSRSEMNVSTLELGDSALYLCASSLDITTNEKLFFGSGTQLSVL.

This chain links TRBV6-1 with TRBJ1-1, with no clear D. The V gene's germline CDR1 is MNHNS and CDR2 SASEGT. The V and J ends lost 5 bases and 1 base respectively, with 8 bases between them. The CDR3 is 13 amino acids. The CDR3 region is CASSTRANTEAFF. CDR3 nucleotide sequence: TGTGCCAGCAGTACACGAGCGAACACTGAAGCTTTCTTT.

V is TRBV5-4 and J is TRBJ1-3; D may be TRBD1 (6 bases). CDR1 and CDR2 (germline): SGHNT, YYREEE (reference sequence). CDR3 length equals 20 residues. The V end lost 3 bases, the J end lost 0 bases, and 25 bases lay between the germline ends. CDR3 loop: CASSSLGGGAGTTSGNTIYF. DNA of the CDR3: TGTGCCAGCAGCTCGCTGGGGGGGGGTGCAGGGACAACCTCTGGAAACACCATATATTTT.

The gene calls are TRBV28 and TRBJ2-2; no reliable D call. V shed 3 bases and J shed 1 base, with 3 bases lying between them. The CDR3 spans 13 residues. The germline CDR1 and CDR2 sequences are MDHEN and SYDVKM. As DNA, the CDR3 is TGTGCCAGCAGTTTCCGGAACACCGGGGAGCTGTTTTTT. Amino acid sequence: CASSFRNTGELFF.

This rearrangement joins TRBV2 to TRBJ1-6; the D gene is possibly TRBD1 (5 bases). Germline loops: CDR1 SNHLY, CDR2 FYNNEI. This CDR3 spans 12 amino acids. Deletions cut 6 bases from V and 10 bases from J, with 10 bases between. The chain's CDR3 is CASSGDRSPLHF. The CDR3 DNA reads TGTGCCAGCAGCGGGGACCGCTCACCCCTCCACTTT.

V gene TRBV7-9 combines with J gene TRBJ1-2, with D possibly TRBD1 on 5 matching bases. The germline CDR1 and CDR2 sequences are SEHNR and FQNEAQ (reference sequence). V lost 3 bases to trimming and J lost 1 base, with 12 bases between them. The CDR3 has 15 amino acids. The CDR3 region is CASSLTGGFNYGYTF. The CDR3 bases are TGTGCCAGCAGCTTGACCGGGGGATTTAACTATGGCTACACCTTC. The whole variable domain, remainder taken from reference TRBV7-9 and TRBJ1-2, is DTGVSQNPRHKITKRGQNVTFRCDPISEHNRLYWYRQTLGQGPEFLTYFQNEAQLEKSRLLSDRFSAERPKGSFSTLEIQRTEQGDSAMYLCASSLTGGFNYGYTFGSGTRLTVV.

This clone was seen more than once but under ten times. The chain uses TRBV6-6 and TRBJ1-2, with 8 bases lining up with TRBD1. The CDR3 loop spans 12 amino acids. The germline CDR1 and CDR2 sequences are MNHNY and SVGAGI (reference sequence). V dropped 4 bases and J dropped 9; count of bases not matched to a gene: 4. This CDR3 is CASSSRQGRYTF. CDR3 bases: TGTGCCAGCAGTTCCCGACAGGGGCGCTACACCTTC.

The J gene is TRBJ1-1, the V gene TRBV27; maybe TRBD1 (5 bases). V dropped 2 bases and J dropped 3 bases, with 10 bases sitting between them. The CDR3 has 14 residues. The V gene's germline CDR1 is MNHEY and CDR2 SMNVEV (reference sequence). CDR3 sequence reads: CASSLRGADTEAFF. For the CDR3, the DNA is TGTGCCAGCAGTTTAAGGGGCGCGGACACTGAAGCTTTCTTT.

The chain recombines TRBV19 with TRBJ1-4; no firm D call. Germline values: CDR1 LNHDA, CDR2 SQIVND (reference sequence). V was cut by 7 bases and J by 8 bases, with 14 bases left in between. This CDR3 has 13 amino acids. The CDR3 loop is CASKGPDQEKLFF. The CDR3 nucleotides are TGTGCCAGTAAAGGGCCAGATCAGGAAAAACTGTTTTTT.

The V call is TRBV29-1, the J call TRBJ1-2; 9 positions match TRBD1. The CDR3 contains 15 residues. V dropped 5 bases and J dropped 4; count of bases not matched to a gene: 11. Looked up from germline, CDR1 is SQVTM and CDR2 is ANQGSEA. For the CDR3, the DNA is TGCAGCGTTAACGCTGTGGACAGGGGATCCTATGGCTACACCTTC. This gives the protein CSVNAVDRGSYGYTF.

The V gene is TRBV5-1, the J gene TRBJ2-7, with 11 bases lining up with TRBD2. CDR1 SGHRS and CDR2 YFSETQ come from the germline V gene. Trimming took 3 bases from V and 0 from J; bases not matched to a gene: 5. CDR3 size: 16 residues. The chain's CDR3 is CASSSGGLADSYEQYF. CDR3 bases: TGCGCCAGCAGCTCGGGGGGACTAGCGGACTCCTACGAGCAGTACTTC.

J is TRBJ1-1 and V is TRBV7-2; D ambiguous. This CDR3 has 14 residues. V gave up 7 bases and J gave up 1 base, with 13 bases separating them. Germline loops: CDR1 SGHTA, CDR2 FQGNSA. CDR3 nucleotide sequence: TGTGCCAGCAATTTGGGAGAATGGAACACTGAAGCTTTCTTT. Residues: CASNLGEWNTEAFF. Supplemented by reference TRBV7-2 and TRBJ1-1, the full variable domain reads GAGVSQSPSNKVTEKGKDVELRCDPISGHTALYWYRQSLGQGLEFLIYFQGNSAPDKSGLPSDRFSAERTGGSVSTLTIQRTQQEDSAVYLCASNLGEWNTEAFFGQGTRLTVV.

The rearrangement joins TRBV23-1 to TRBJ2-7; 7 bases are a match to TRBD1. TRBV23-1 is assigned to the ORF class and has an uncertain function. V shed 2 bases and J 6 bases; nucleotides not matched to a gene: 4. This CDR3 region has 13 residues. CDR3 nucleotide sequence: TGCGCCAGCAGTCAACTACAGGGGAGCGAGCAGTACTTC. As protein: CASSQLQGSEQYF.

This clone has just a few counts. This rearrangement joins TRBV11-2 to TRBJ2-3; 12 positions agree with TRBD2. The CDR3 spans 15 residues. Unmatched junction bases numbered 6, after V lost 5 bases and J lost 6 bases. The germline V gene has CDR1 SGHAT and CDR2 FQNNGV. CDR3 residues: CASSDGLAGRDTQYF. CDR3 bases: TGTGCCAGCAGCGACGGACTAGCGGGGAGGGATACGCAGTATTTT.

The chain recombines TRBV9 with TRBJ1-4, with D uncertain. The V gene's germline CDR1 is SGDLS and CDR2 YYNGEE. This CDR3 spans 12 amino acids. Trimming pared 4 bases from V and 7 bases from J, leaving 8 bases between. The CDR3 spells CASSQMGEKLFF. The CDR3, as DNA: TGTGCCAGCAGCCAAATGGGTGAAAAACTGTTTTTT.

This chain uses TRBV9 with TRBJ2-7, with a tentative D call TRBD2 (7 bases). Trimming stripped 3 bases from V and 2 bases from J, with 21 bases between. The CDR3 covers 17 residues. Looked up from germline, CDR1 is SGDLS and CDR2 is YYNGEE. CDR3 DNA sequence: TGTGCCAGCAGCGAGGGGGTAGCGGGTGACTTAACCTACGAGCAGTACTTC. The encoded protein is CASSEGVAGDLTYEQYF. Using reference TRBV9 and TRBJ2-7 for the parts outside the CDR3, the full variable domain is DSGVTQTPKHLITATGQRVTLRCSPRSGDLSVYWYQQSLDQGLQFLIQYYNGEERAKGNILERFSAQQFPDLHSELNLSSLELGDSALYFCASSEGVAGDLTYEQYFGPGTRLTVT.

The V call is TRBV2, the J call TRBJ1-1; D is uncertain. The germline V gene encodes CDR1 SNHLY and CDR2 FYNNEI. The V gene lost 4 bases and the J gene lost 1 base, with 7 bases spanning the gap. The CDR3 loop spans 13 amino acids. The CDR3 sequence is CASSVGPNTEAFF. Written as DNA, the CDR3 is TGTGCCAGCAGTGTGGGCCCGAACACTGAAGCTTTCTTT. Variable domain in full (rest from reference TRBV2 and TRBJ1-1): EPEVTQTPSHQVTQMGQEVILRCVPISNHLYFYWYRQILGQKVEFLVSFYNNEISEKSEIFDDQFSVERPDGSNFTLKIRSTKLEDSAMYFCASSVGPNTEAFFGQGTRLTVV.

V and J are TRBV18 and TRBJ2-1; 7 nucleotides match TRBD1. Germline values: CDR1 KGHSH, CDR2 LQKENI. The CDR3 extends over 15 amino acids. The V and J ends lost 5 bases and 4 bases, in that order; junction bases with no gene match: 8. As DNA, the CDR3 is TGTGCCAGCTCAACAATACAGGGGCCGTACAATGAGCAGTTCTTC. Protein sequence: CASSTIQGPYNEQFF.

The chain employs TRBV19 and TRBJ2-1; 9 positions agree with TRBD1. CDR3 length equals 14 residues. Trimming took 3 bases from V and 10 from J; bases not matched to a gene: 7. Germline V lookup: CDR1 LNHDA, CDR2 SQIVND (reference sequence). In nucleotides, the CDR3 is TGTGCCAGTAGTATTGGGACAGGGTTTGTGGAGCAGTTCTTC. The encoded protein is CASSIGTGFVEQFF.

The chain employs TRBV30 and TRBJ1-5, with a weak D call TRBD1 (5 bases). This CDR3 is 15 amino acids long. The germline CDR1 and CDR2 sequences are GTSNPN and SVGIG (reference sequence). V lost 2 bases and J lost 0, with 11 bases in between. The CDR3 sequence is CAWSYSGISNQPQHF. As DNA, the CDR3 is TGTGCCTGGAGTTATTCAGGGATTAGCAATCAGCCCCAGCATTTT. Full variable domain (outside the CDR3, taken from reference TRBV30 and TRBJ1-5): SQTIHQWPATLVQPVGSPLSLECTVEGTSNPNLYWYRQAAGRGLQLLFYSVGIGQISSEVPQNLSASRPQDRQFILSSKKLLLSDSGFYLCAWSYSGISNQPQHFGDGTRLSIL.